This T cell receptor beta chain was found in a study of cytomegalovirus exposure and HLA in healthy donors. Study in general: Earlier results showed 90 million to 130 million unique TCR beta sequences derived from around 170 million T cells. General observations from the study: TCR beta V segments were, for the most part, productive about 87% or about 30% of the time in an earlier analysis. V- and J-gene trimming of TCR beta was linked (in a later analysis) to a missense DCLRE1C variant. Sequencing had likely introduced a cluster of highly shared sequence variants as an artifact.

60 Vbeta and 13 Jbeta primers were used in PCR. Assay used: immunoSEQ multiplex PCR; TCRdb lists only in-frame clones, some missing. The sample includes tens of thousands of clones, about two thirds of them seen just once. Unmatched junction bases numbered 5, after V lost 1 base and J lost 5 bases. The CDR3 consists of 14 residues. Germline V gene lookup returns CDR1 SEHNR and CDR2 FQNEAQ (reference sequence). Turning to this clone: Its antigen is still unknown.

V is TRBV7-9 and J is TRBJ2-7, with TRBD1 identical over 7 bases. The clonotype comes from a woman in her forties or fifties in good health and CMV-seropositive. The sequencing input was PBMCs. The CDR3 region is CASSLGGGADEQYF. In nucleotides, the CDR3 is TGTGCCAGCAGCTTAGGAGGGGGCGCGGACGAGCAGTACTTC.